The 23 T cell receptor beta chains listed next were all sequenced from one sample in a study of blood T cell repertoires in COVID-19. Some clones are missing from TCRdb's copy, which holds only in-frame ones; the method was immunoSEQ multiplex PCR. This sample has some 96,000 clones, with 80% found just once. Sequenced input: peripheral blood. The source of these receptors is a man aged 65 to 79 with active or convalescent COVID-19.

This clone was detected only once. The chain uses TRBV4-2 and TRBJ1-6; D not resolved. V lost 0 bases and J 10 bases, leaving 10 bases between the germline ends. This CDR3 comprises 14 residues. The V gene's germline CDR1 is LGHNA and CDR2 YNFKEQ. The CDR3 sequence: CASSQDVRKSPLHF. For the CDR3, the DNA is TGTGCCAGCAGCCAAGATGTCAGGAAATCACCCCTCCACTTT.

The DNA of the CDR3 is TGTGCCAGCAGCCTGGGACAGGGATACGAGCAGTACTTC. As protein: CASSLGQGYEQYF. The chain joins TRBV12-3 or TRBV12-4 to TRBJ2-7, with 9 nucleotides matching TRBD1. Germline trimming cut 6 bases from V and 4 bases from J; bases unmatched to any gene: 4. This CDR3 spans 13 amino acids.

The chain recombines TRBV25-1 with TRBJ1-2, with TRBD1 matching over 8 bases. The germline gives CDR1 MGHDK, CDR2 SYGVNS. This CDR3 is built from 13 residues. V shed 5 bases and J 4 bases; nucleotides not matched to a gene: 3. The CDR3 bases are TGTGCCAGCAGTCGGACAGGGAGCTATGGCTACACCTTC. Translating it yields CASSRTGSYGYTF.

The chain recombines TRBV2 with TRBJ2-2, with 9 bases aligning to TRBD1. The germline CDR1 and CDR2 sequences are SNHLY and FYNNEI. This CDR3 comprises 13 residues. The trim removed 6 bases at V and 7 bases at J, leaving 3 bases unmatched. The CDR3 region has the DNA TGTGCCAGCAGGTGGACAGGGGTCGGGGAGCTGTTTTTT. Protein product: CASRWTGVGELFF. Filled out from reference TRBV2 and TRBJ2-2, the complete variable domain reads EPEVTQTPSHQVTQMGQEVILRCVPISNHLYFYWYRQILGQKVEFLVSFYNNEISEKSEIFDDQFSVERPDGSNFTLKIRSTKLEDSAMYFCASRWTGVGELFFGEGSRLTVL.

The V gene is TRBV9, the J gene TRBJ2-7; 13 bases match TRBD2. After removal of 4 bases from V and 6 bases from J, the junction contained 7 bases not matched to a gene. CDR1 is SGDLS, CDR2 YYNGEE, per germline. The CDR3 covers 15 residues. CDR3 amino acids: CASSPGTSGTTEQYF. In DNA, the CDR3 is TGTGCCAGCAGCCCCGGGACTAGCGGGACCACCGAGCAGTACTTC. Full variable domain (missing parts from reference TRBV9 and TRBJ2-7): DSGVTQTPKHLITATGQRVTLRCSPRSGDLSVYWYQQSLDQGLQFLIQYYNGEERAKGNILERFSAQQFPDLHSELNLSSLELGDSALYFCASSPGTSGTTEQYFGPGTRLTVT.

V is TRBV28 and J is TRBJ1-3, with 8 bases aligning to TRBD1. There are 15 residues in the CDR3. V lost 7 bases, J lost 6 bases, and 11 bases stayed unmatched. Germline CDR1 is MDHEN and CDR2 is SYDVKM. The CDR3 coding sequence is TGTGCCAGCAATAAGGACAGGGTTTATGAAAACACCATATATTTT. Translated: CASNKDRVYENTIYF.

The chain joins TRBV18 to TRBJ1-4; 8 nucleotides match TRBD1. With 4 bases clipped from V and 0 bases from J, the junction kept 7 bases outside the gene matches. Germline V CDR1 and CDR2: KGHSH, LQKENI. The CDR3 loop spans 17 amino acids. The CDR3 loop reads CASSRNRGSATNEKLFF. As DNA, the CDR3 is TGTGCCAGCTCACGGAACAGGGGGTCGGCAACTAATGAAAAACTGTTTTTT.

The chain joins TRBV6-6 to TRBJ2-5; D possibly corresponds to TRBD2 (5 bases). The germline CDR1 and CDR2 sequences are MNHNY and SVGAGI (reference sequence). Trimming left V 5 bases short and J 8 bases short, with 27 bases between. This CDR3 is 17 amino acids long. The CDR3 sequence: CASSPSPARSPRDTQYF. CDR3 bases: TGTGCCAGCAGTCCCTCCCCCGCCCGATCTCCTCGGGATACCCAGTACTTC.

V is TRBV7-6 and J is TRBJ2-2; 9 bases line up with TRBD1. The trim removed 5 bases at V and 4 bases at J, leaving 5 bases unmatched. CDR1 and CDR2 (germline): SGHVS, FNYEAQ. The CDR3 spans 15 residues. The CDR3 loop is CASSDGQGSTGELFF. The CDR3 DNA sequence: TGTGCCAGCAGCGACGGACAGGGGAGCACCGGGGAGCTGTTTTTT.

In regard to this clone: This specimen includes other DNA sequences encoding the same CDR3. The CDR3 sequence: CATSRDRGSYEQYF. In DNA form, the CDR3 reads TGTGCCACCAGCAGAGACAGGGGGAGCTACGAGCAGTACTTC. The chain has TRBV15 and TRBJ2-7; 7 bases map to TRBD1. The V gene end was trimmed by 0 bases and the J gene end by 3 bases; junction bases not matched to a gene: 2. Per the germline V gene, CDR1 is LNHNV and CDR2 is YYDKDF (reference sequence). This CDR3 has 14 amino acids.

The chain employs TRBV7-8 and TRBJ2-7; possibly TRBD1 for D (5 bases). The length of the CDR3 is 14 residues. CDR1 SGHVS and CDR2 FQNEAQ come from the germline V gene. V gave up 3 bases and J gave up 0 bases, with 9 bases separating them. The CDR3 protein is CASSLTDSSYEQYF. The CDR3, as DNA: TGTGCCAGCAGCTTGACAGATAGCTCCTACGAGCAGTACTTC.

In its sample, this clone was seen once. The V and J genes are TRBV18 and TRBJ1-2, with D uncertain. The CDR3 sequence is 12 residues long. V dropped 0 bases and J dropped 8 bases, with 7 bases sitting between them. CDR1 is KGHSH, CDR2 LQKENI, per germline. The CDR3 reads CASSPPGEGYTF. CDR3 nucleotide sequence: TGTGCCAGCTCACCACCCGGGGAAGGCTACACCTTC.

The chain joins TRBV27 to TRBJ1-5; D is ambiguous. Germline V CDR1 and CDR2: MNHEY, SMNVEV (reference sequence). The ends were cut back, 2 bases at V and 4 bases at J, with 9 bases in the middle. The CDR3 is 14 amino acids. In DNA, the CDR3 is TGTGCCAGCAGTTTAACTGCCAAAAATCAGCCCCAGCATTTT. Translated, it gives CASSLTAKNQPQHF.

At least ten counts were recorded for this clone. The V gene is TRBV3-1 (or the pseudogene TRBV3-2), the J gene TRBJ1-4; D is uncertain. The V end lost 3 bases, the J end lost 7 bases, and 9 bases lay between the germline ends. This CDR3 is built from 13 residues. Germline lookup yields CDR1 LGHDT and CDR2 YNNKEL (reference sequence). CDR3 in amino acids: CASSQGGGEKLFF. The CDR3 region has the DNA TGTGCCAGCAGCCAGGGAGGCGGTGAAAAACTGTTTTTT.

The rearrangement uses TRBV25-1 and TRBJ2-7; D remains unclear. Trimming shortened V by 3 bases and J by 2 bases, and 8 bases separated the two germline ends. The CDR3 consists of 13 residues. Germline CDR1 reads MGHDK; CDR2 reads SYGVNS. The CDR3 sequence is CASSDLATYEQYF. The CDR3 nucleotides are TGTGCCAGCAGTGATTTGGCAACCTACGAGCAGTACTTC.

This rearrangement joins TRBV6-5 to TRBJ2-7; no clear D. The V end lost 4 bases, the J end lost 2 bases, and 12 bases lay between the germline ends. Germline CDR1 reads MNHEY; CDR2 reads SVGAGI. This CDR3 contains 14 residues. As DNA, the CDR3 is TGTGCCAGCAGTTCGAAACGTACAACCTACGAGCAGTACTTC. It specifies CASSSKRTTYEQYF.

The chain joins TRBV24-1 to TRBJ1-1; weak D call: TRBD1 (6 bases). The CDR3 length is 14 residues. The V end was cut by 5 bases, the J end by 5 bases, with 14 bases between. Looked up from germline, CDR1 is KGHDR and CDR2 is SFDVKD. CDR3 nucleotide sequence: TGTGCCACCAGTGGATCGGACAGCCCGACTGAAGCTTTCTTT. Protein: CATSGSDSPTEAFF.

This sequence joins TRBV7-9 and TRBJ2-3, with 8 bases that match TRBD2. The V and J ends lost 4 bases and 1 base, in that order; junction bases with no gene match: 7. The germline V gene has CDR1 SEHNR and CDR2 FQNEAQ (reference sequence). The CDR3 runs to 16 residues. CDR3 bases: TGTGCCAGCAGCTCCCTCGCGGGGGGCGGCACAGATACGCAGTATTTT. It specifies CASSSLAGGGTDTQYF.

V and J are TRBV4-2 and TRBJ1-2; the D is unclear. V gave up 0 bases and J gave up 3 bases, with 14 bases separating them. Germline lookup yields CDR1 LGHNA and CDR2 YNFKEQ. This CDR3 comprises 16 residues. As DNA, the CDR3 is TGTGCCAGCAGCCAAGAAGGCCTGGGGAGAGACTATGGCTACACCTTC. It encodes CASSQEGLGRDYGYTF.

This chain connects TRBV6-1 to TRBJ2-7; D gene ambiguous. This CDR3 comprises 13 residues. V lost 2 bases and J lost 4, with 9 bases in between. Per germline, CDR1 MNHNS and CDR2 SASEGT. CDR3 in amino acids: CASSEIRVYEQYF. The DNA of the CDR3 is TGTGCCAGCAGTGAAATTCGGGTGTACGAGCAGTACTTC.

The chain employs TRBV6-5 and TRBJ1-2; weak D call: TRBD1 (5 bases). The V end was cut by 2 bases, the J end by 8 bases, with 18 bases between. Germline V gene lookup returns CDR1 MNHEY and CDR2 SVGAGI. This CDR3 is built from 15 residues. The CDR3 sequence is CASSYTQGHGGGYTF. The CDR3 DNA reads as TGTGCCAGCAGTTACACCCAGGGCCATGGTGGGGGCTACACCTTC.

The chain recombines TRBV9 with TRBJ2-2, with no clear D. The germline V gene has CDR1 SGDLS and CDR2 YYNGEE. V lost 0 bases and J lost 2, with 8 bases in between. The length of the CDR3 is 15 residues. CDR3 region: CASSVGALNTGELFF. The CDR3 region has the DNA TGTGCCAGCAGCGTAGGGGCGTTAAACACCGGGGAGCTGTTTTTT.

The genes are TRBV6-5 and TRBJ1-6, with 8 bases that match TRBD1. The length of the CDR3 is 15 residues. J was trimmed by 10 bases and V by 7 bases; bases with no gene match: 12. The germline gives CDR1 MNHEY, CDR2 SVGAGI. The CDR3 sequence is CASNQQGELRSPLHF. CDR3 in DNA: TGTGCCAGCAACCAACAGGGGGAATTGAGGTCACCCCTCCACTTT.